This T cell receptor beta chain was obtained from a study of PD-L1 blockade in urothelial cancer. Whole-study context: About 90% of the roughly 29 patients were men whose urothelial cancer was bladder-origin. The study recovered a median of around 150,000 T cells per blood sample.

Profiling relied on immunoSEQ multiplex PCR, and the TCRdb table lists in-frame clones only, not all of them. In the table there are over 45,000 clones, 70% to 90% of which are singletons. This CDR3 contains 13 residues. From germline, CDR1 is MNHNS and CDR2 SASEGT. Trimming cost V 8 bases and J 2 bases; bases outside gene matches: 3. A total of 1 to 8 samples per patient were collected pretreatment and on-treatment. This specimen consisted of PBMCs, obtained around atezolizumab (anti-PD-L1) treatment. This TCR was sampled from a man in his 60s with urothelial cancer. The rearrangement joins TRBV6-1 to TRBJ1-5; 7 nucleotides align to TRBD1. DNA for the CDR3: TGTGCCAGCCTGAGGGGGCGCAATCAGCCCCAGCATTTT. This encodes CASLRGRNQPQHF.